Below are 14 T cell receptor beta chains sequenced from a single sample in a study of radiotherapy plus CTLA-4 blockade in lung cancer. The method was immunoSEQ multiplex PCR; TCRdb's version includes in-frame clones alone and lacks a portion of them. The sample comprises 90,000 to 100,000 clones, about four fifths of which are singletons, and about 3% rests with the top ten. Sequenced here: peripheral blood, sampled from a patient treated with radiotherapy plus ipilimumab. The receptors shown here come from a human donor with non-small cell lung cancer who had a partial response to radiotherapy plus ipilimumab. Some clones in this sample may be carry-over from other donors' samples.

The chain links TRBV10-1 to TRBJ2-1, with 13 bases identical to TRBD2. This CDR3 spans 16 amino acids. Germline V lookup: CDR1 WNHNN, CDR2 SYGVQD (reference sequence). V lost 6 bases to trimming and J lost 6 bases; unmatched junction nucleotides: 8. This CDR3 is CASSAPGLAGFNEQFF. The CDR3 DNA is TGCGCCAGCAGCGCTCCGGGACTAGCGGGATTCAATGAGCAGTTCTTC.

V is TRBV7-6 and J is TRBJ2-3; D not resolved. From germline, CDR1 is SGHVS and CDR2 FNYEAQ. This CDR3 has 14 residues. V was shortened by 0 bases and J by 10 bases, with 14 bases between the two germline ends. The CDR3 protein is CASSLAAAPRAQYF. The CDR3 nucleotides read TGTGCCAGCAGCTTAGCGGCGGCCCCTCGGGCGCAGTATTTT. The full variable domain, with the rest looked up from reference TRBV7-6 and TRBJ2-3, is GAGVSQSPRYKVTKRGQDVALRCDPISGHVSLYWYRQALGQGPEFLTYFNYEAQQDKSGLPNDRFSAERPEGSISTLTIQRTEQRDSAMYRCASSLAAAPRAQYFGPGTRLTVL.

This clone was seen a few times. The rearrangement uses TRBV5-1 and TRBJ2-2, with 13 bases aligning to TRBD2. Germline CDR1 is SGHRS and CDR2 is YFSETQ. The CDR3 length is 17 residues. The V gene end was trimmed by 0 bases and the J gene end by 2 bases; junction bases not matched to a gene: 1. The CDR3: CASSLGLAGGNTGELFF. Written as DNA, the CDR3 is TGCGCCAGCAGCTTGGGACTAGCGGGAGGAAACACCGGGGAGCTGTTTTTT.

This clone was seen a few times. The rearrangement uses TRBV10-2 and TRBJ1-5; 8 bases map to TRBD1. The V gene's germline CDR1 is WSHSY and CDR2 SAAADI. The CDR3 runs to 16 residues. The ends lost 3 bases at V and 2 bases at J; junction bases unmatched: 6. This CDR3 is CASSEPPGQGNQPQHF. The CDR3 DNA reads TGCGCCAGCAGTGAACCACCGGGACAGGGCAATCAGCCCCAGCATTTT.

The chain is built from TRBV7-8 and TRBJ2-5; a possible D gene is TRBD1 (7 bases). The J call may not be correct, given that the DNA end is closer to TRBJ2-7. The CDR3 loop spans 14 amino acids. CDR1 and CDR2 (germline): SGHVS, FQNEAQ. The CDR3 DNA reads TGTGCCAGCAGCCCTCGACAGGGAGGCTACGAGCAGTACTTC. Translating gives CASSPRQGGYEQYF.

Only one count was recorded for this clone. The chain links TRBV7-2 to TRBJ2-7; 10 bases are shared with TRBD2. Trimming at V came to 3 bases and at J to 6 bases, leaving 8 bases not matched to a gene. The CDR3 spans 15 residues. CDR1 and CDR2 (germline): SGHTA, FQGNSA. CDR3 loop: CASSFRAGGPVEQYF. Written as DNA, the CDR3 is TGTGCCAGCAGCTTCCGAGCGGGGGGGCCGGTCGAGCAGTACTTC.

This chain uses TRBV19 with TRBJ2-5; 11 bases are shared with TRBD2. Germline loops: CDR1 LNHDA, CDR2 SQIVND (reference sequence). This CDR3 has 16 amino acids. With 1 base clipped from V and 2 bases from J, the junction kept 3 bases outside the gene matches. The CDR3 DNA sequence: TGTGCCAGTAGTATAGGGGTAGCGGGGGGGCAAGAGACCCAGTACTTC. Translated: CASSIGVAGGQETQYF.

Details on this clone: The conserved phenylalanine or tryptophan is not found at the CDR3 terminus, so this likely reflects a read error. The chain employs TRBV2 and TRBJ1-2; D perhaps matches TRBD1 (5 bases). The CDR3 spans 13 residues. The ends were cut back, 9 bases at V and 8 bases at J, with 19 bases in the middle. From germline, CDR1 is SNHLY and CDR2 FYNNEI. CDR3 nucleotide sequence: TGTGCCAGTACACCAGGGCGGAAGGAAGGCTACACCCTC. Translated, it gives CASTPGRKEGYTL.

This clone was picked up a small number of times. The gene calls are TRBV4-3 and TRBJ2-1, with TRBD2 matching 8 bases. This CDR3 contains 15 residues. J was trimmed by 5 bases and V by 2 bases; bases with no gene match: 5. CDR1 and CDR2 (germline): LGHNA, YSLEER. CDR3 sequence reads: CASSQFTGGHNEQFF. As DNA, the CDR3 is TGCGCCAGCAGCCAATTTACGGGGGGGCACAATGAGCAGTTCTTC.

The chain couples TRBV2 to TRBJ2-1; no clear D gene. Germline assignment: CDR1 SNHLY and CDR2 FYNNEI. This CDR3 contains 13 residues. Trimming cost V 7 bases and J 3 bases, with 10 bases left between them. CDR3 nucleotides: TGTGCCAGCATGCAGGCTTACTACAATGAGCAGTTCTTC. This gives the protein CASMQAYYNEQFF.

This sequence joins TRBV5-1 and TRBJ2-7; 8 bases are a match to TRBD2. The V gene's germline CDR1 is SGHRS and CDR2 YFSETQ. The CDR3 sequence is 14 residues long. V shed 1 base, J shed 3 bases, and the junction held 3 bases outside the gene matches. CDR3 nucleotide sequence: TGCGCCAGCAGCTTGTCGGGAGGGAACTACGAGCAGTACTTC. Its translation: CASSLSGGNYEQYF.

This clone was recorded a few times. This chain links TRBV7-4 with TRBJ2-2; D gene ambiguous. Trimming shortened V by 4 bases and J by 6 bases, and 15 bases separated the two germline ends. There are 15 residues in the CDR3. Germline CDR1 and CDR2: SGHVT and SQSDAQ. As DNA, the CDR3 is TGTGCCAGCAGCTCCGAACTCCTCTCGGCCGGGGAGCTGTTTTTT. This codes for CASSSELLSAGELFF.

This CDR3 reads CAISESSRSYEQYF. CDR3 nucleotide sequence: TGTGCCATCAGTGAGTCGTCCAGATCCTACGAGCAGTACTTC. The chain employs TRBV10-3 and TRBJ2-7; the D is unclear. Germline V gives CDR1 ENHRY, CDR2 SYGVKD. The V gene lost 0 bases and the J gene lost 1 base, with 7 bases spanning the gap. CDR3 length: 14 residues.

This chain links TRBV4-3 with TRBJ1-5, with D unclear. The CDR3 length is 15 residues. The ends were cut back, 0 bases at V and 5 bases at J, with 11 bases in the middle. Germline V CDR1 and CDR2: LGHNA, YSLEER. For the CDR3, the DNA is TGCGCCAGCAGCCAAGAAAATACAGTCCATCAGCCCCAGCATTTT. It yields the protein CASSQENTVHQPQHF.